Sequencing of this TCR beta chain was carried out in a study of T cells in women clearing cervical HPV infection. Study findings and constraints: Richness plus V gene abundances separated cases from controls with AUC about 0.8.

This table comes from immunoSEQ multiplex PCR, and its TCRdb copy is limited to in-frame clones, with some not included. The listing contains some 24,000 clones. As for this clone: Its antigen is not known.

Sequencing input: blood buffy coat. This receptor was identified in a woman between 18 and 69 years old with a cervical HPV16 infection that either progressed to CIN3+ or cleared (not recorded which).

CDR3 bases read: TGTGCCTGGAGGGGCCGGGGGGCGGCTAATGAAAAA. Protein: CAWRGRGAANEK. The whole CDR3 sequence is CAWRGRGAANEKLFF. The genes are TRBV30 and TRBJ1-4; a possible D gene is TRBD1 (6 bases). Read sequence stops 3 residues before the CDR3 end, and the germline J gene provides the missing end. Per the germline V gene, CDR1 is GTSNPN and CDR2 is SVGIG (reference sequence). This CDR3 is built from 15 residues. Trimming took off 3 bases at V and 3 bases at J, with 14 bases between the two ends.